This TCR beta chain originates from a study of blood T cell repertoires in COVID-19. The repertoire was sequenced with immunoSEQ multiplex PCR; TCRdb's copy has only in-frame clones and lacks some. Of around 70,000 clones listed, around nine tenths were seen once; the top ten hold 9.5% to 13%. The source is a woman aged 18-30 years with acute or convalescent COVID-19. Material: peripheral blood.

CDR3 DNA sequence: TGTGCCAGCAGCCAAGCAGAACAGGGGCGGAGACAGTATTTT. It specifies CASSQAEQGRRQYF. The V gene is TRBV3-1 (or the pseudogene TRBV3-2), the J gene TRBJ2-3; 7 positions agree with TRBD1. The J segment lost 12 bases and the V segment lost 1 base, leaving 10 bases of the junction unmatched. CDR3 length: 14 amino acids. The germline V gene has CDR1 LGHDT and CDR2 YNNKEL (reference sequence).